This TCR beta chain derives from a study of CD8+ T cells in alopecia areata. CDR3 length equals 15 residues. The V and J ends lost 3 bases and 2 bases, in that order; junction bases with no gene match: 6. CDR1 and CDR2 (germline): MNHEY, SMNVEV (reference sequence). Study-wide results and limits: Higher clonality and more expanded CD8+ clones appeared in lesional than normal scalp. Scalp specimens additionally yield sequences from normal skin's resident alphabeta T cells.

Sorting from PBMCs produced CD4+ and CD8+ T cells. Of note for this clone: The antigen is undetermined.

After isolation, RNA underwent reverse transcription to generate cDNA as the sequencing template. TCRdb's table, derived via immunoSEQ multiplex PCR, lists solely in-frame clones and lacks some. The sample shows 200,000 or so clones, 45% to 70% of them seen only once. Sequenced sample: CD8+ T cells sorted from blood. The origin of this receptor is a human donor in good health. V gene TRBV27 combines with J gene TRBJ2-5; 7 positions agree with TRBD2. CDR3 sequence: CASSFWGTMQETQYF. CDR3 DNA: TGTGCCAGCAGTTTTTGGGGGACTATGCAAGAGACCCAGTACTTC.